This is a list of T cell receptor beta chains from one sample in a study of identical twins. One entry per CDR3 protein, called by TCRdb with MiXCR from the 5' RACE reads. The data show roughly 1,500,000 distinct CDR3 sequences, with less than 35% seen just once and under 0.35% held by the top ten. The sequencing input was cord blood. The receptors come from a newborn girl in good health. CDR3s include the opening cysteine and the closing phenylalanine or tryptophan. A D gene is named only where the DNA matches it firmly. Size tells how often a clone was seen (once, few, many) or the class of an expanded clone, and some rows leave it out.

v_gene: TRBV4-1
abundance: few
d_gene: .
j_gene: TRBJ2-3
len: 15
CDR3nt: TGCGCCAGCAGCCAAGACAGGTTTTTTGGAAATACGCAGTATTTT
CDR3aa: CASSQDRFFGNTQYF

v_gene: TRBV29-1
abundance: many
d_gene: .
j_gene: TRBJ2-1
len: 16
CDR3nt: TGCAGCGTTGCACAGGGCGCCCTATACTCCTACAATGAGCAGTTCTTC
CDR3aa: CSVAQGALYSYNEQFF

v_gene: TRBV3-1
abundance: .
d_gene: TRBD2
j_gene: TRBJ2-1
len: 17
CDR3nt: TGTGCCAGCAGCCAAGAAATCGCTAGCGGGGGGGCTAATGAGCAGTTCTTC
CDR3aa: CASSQEIASGGANEQFF

v_gene: TRBV12-3/TRBV12-4
abundance: few
d_gene: TRBD1
j_gene: TRBJ2-3
len: 17
CDR3nt: TGTGCCAGCAGCTCCCAGAGGGGGCGCCTTGGTCGGGATACGCAGTATTTT
CDR3aa: CASSSQRGRLGRDTQYF

v_gene: TRBV7-2
abundance: .
d_gene: .
j_gene: TRBJ2-1
len: 19
CDR3nt: TGTGCCAGCAGCTTAGTAACCGGGAGAGCCGGACCGGTTCGCAATGAGCAGTTCTTC
CDR3aa: CASSLVTGRAGPVRNEQFF

v_gene: TRBV2
abundance: few
d_gene: .
j_gene: TRBJ2-1
len: 11
CDR3nt: TGTGCCAGCCAGGCGTACAATGAGCAGTTCTTC
CDR3aa: CASQAYNEQFF

v_gene: TRBV29-1
abundance: few
d_gene: .
j_gene: TRBJ2-7
len: 12
CDR3nt: TGCAGCGCCCTAGGACAGTCCTACGAGCAGTACTTC
CDR3aa: CSALGQSYEQYF

v_gene: TRBV4-1
abundance: .
d_gene: .
j_gene: TRBJ2-7
len: 16
CDR3nt: TGCGCCAGCAGCCAAGATCCGGGACATAGCTCCTACGAGCAGTACTTC
CDR3aa: CASSQDPGHSSYEQYF

v_gene: TRBV28
abundance: .
d_gene: .
j_gene: TRBJ1-2
len: 14
CDR3nt: TGTGCCAGCATCCAGGCGGGCAGGCGTTATGGCTACACCTTC
CDR3aa: CASIQAGRRYGYTF

v_gene: TRBV28
abundance: few
d_gene: .
j_gene: TRBJ2-7
len: 13
CDR3nt: TGTGCCAGCAGTTCCGGAAGGGAGCACGAGCAGTACTTC
CDR3aa: CASSSGREHEQYF

v_gene: TRBV19
abundance: few
d_gene: .
j_gene: TRBJ2-7
len: 15
CDR3nt: TGTGCCAGTAGTATAGCCCTGACGGGGTCCTACGAGCAGTACTTC
CDR3aa: CASSIALTGSYEQYF

v_gene: TRBV10-3
abundance: .
d_gene: .
j_gene: TRBJ2-7
len: 13
CDR3nt: TGTGCCATCAGTGAGGGACTACTCTACGAGCAGTACTTC
CDR3aa: CAISEGLLYEQYF

v_gene: TRBV7-9
abundance: .
d_gene: .
j_gene: TRBJ2-1
len: 15
CDR3nt: TGTGCCAGCAGCTCATCCGGGGAAAGAGGGAATGAGCAGTTCTTC
CDR3aa: CASSSSGERGNEQFF

v_gene: TRBV28
abundance: .
d_gene: TRBD2
j_gene: TRBJ2-3
len: 19
CDR3nt: TGTGCCAGCAGTGAAACATACGGAGGACTAGCGGGGGTCACAGATACGCAGTATTTT
CDR3aa: CASSETYGGLAGVTDTQYF

v_gene: TRBV20-1
abundance: few
d_gene: .
j_gene: TRBJ1-4
len: 14
CDR3nt: TGCAGTGCTAGAGGGGCTTCAACTAATGAAAAACTGTTTTTT
CDR3aa: CSARGASTNEKLFF

v_gene: TRBV10-3
abundance: many
d_gene: .
j_gene: TRBJ2-1
len: 15
CDR3nt: TGTGCCATCAGTGAGTCGGGGGACTCCTACAATGAGCAGTTCTTC
CDR3aa: CAISESGDSYNEQFF

v_gene: TRBV27
abundance: .
d_gene: .
j_gene: TRBJ2-1
len: 14
CDR3nt: TGTGCCAGCAGTCCTTTTCACTCATACAATGAGCAGTTCTTC
CDR3aa: CASSPFHSYNEQFF

v_gene: TRBV6-2/TRBV6-3
abundance: .
d_gene: .
j_gene: TRBJ2-7
len: 11
CDR3nt: TGTGCCAGCAGTCCTTGGGGTGAGCAGTACTTC
CDR3aa: CASSPWGEQYF

v_gene: TRBV20-1
abundance: few
d_gene: .
j_gene: TRBJ2-3
len: 12
CDR3nt: TGCAGTGCTAGACAGGGGATGGATACGCAGTATTTT
CDR3aa: CSARQGMDTQYF

v_gene: TRBV12-3/TRBV12-4
abundance: few
d_gene: TRBD2
j_gene: TRBJ2-1
len: 15
CDR3nt: TGTGCCAGCAGTGGGGCTGGCGGGGGCTACAATGAGCAGTTCTTC
CDR3aa: CASSGAGGGYNEQFF

v_gene: TRBV25-1
abundance: few
d_gene: TRBD2
j_gene: TRBJ2-3
len: 18
CDR3nt: TGTGCCAGCAGTGGTACCCCGGGACTAACCACTAGCACAGATACGCAGTATTTT
CDR3aa: CASSGTPGLTTSTDTQYF

v_gene: TRBV20-1
abundance: .
d_gene: TRBD2
j_gene: TRBJ2-7
len: 15
CDR3nt: TGCAGTGCTGTGAAATTAGCGGGAGACGGCTACGAGCAGTACTTC
CDR3aa: CSAVKLAGDGYEQYF

v_gene: TRBV5-1
abundance: few
d_gene: TRBD2
j_gene: TRBJ2-1
len: 16
CDR3nt: TGCGCCAGCAGTCGTAAGCGGGAGTGGTCCTACAATGAGCAGTTCTTC
CDR3aa: CASSRKREWSYNEQFF

v_gene: TRBV5-1
abundance: many
d_gene: .
j_gene: TRBJ2-5
len: 14
CDR3nt: TGCGCCAGCAGCTTGGGGCCAGCACAAGAGACCCAGTACTTC
CDR3aa: CASSLGPAQETQYF

v_gene: TRBV20-1
abundance: few
d_gene: TRBD2
j_gene: TRBJ2-7
len: 14
CDR3nt: TGCAGTGCTGAGGACCTAGCGGGAGTGGGGGAGCAGTACTTC
CDR3aa: CSAEDLAGVGEQYF

v_gene: TRBV2
abundance: .
d_gene: .
j_gene: TRBJ2-1
len: 14
CDR3nt: TGTACCAGCCCCGGTGGGGGCCCCTACAATGAGCAGTTCTTC
CDR3aa: CTSPGGGPYNEQFF

v_gene: TRBV28
abundance: .
d_gene: .
j_gene: TRBJ2-1
len: 15
CDR3nt: TGTGCCAGCAGTTTTTCCCGATTATCCTACAATGAGCAGTTCTTC
CDR3aa: CASSFSRLSYNEQFF

v_gene: TRBV20-1
abundance: few
d_gene: TRBD2
j_gene: TRBJ2-1
len: 15
CDR3nt: TGCAGTGCTAGAGATCTCCCCACTAGCGTCAATGAGCAGTTCTTC
CDR3aa: CSARDLPTSVNEQFF

v_gene: TRBV27
abundance: .
d_gene: .
j_gene: TRBJ2-5
len: 11
CDR3nt: TGTGCCAGCAGTTGGCCAGAGACCCAGTACTTC
CDR3aa: CASSWPETQYF

v_gene: TRBV6-2/TRBV6-3
abundance: .
d_gene: .
j_gene: TRBJ1-1
len: 15
CDR3nt: TGTGCCAGCAGTTCAGCAGGGTCAGATGGCACTGAAGCTTTCTTT
CDR3aa: CASSSAGSDGTEAFF

v_gene: TRBV2
abundance: .
d_gene: TRBD2
j_gene: TRBJ2-2
len: 14
CDR3nt: TGTGCCAGCAGTCGCGGGAGGGCCGCCGGGGAGCTGTTTTTT
CDR3aa: CASSRGRAAGELFF

v_gene: TRBV20-1
abundance: few
d_gene: TRBD2
j_gene: TRBJ2-7
len: 16
CDR3nt: TGCAGTGCTAGAGCCTCACTAGCGGGAACGACCTACGAGCAGTACTTC
CDR3aa: CSARASLAGTTYEQYF

v_gene: TRBV7-8
abundance: .
d_gene: TRBD1
j_gene: TRBJ2-5
len: 15
CDR3nt: TGTGCCAGCAGCCCCCGGACAGGGGGCAGCCACGAGGAGTACTTC
CDR3aa: CASSPRTGGSHEEYF

v_gene: TRBV5-1
abundance: .
d_gene: .
j_gene: TRBJ1-2
len: 14
CDR3nt: TGCGCCAGCAGCTGGGAGGGTTTTCCCTATGGCTACACCTTC
CDR3aa: CASSWEGFPYGYTF

v_gene: TRBV19
abundance: .
d_gene: .
j_gene: TRBJ1-2
len: 15
CDR3nt: TGTGCCAGTAGTATAACTGGAGGTTCGGAGAGTGGCTACACCTTC
CDR3aa: CASSITGGSESGYTF

v_gene: TRBV4-1
abundance: .
d_gene: .
j_gene: TRBJ2-3
len: 16
CDR3nt: TGCGCCAGCAGCCAAGCCGCCGGAGTCATCACAGATACGCAGTATTTT
CDR3aa: CASSQAAGVITDTQYF

v_gene: TRBV20-1
abundance: .
d_gene: .
j_gene: TRBJ2-1
len: 13
CDR3nt: TGCAGTGCTAGCGTCCATCTTAGGAATGAGCAGTTCTTC
CDR3aa: CSASVHLRNEQFF

v_gene: TRBV20-1
abundance: few
d_gene: TRBD2
j_gene: TRBJ2-3
len: 16
CDR3nt: TGCAGTGCTAGGGATGGAACTAGCGGGGGCACAGATACGCAGTATTTT
CDR3aa: CSARDGTSGGTDTQYF

v_gene: TRBV11-2
abundance: .
d_gene: TRBD2
j_gene: TRBJ2-3
len: 17
CDR3nt: TGTGCCAGCAGCTTAGGCGCCGAGCGGGGGGCCACAGATACGCAGTATTTT
CDR3aa: CASSLGAERGATDTQYF

v_gene: TRBV4-2
abundance: few
d_gene: .
j_gene: TRBJ2-1
len: 14
CDR3nt: TGTGCCAGCAGCCTCGCGGGGAATCAAGAGACCCAGTTCTTC
CDR3aa: CASSLAGNQETQFF

v_gene: TRBV6-2/TRBV6-3
abundance: few
d_gene: TRBD1
j_gene: TRBJ1-2
len: 18
CDR3nt: TGTGCCAGCAGCCCCCTACCGGGACAGGCCCTATCTAACTATGGCTACACCTTC
CDR3aa: CASSPLPGQALSNYGYTF

v_gene: TRBV4-2
abundance: .
d_gene: .
j_gene: TRBJ2-2
len: 18
CDR3nt: TGTGCCAGCAGCCCCTACAGGGTGAGCCCACGGAACACCGGGGAGCTGTTTTTT
CDR3aa: CASSPYRVSPRNTGELFF

v_gene: TRBV13
abundance: .
d_gene: .
j_gene: TRBJ2-7
len: 16
CDR3nt: TGTGCCAGCAGCTTAGGCCTTAGCAGCAGCTCCTACGAGCAGTACTTC
CDR3aa: CASSLGLSSSSYEQYF

v_gene: TRBV4-2
abundance: many
d_gene: TRBD2
j_gene: TRBJ2-3
len: 19
CDR3nt: TGTGCCAGCCGTCAGCGGGAGGGCCACTATACTTCTAGCACAGATACGCAGTATTTT
CDR3aa: CASRQREGHYTSSTDTQYF

v_gene: TRBV5-1
abundance: few
d_gene: .
j_gene: TRBJ2-3
len: 12
CDR3nt: TGCGCCAGCAGCTCTAGCCTGAGGCCGCAGTATTTT
CDR3aa: CASSSSLRPQYF

v_gene: TRBV6-5
abundance: .
d_gene: TRBD1
j_gene: TRBJ1-6
len: 16
CDR3nt: TGTGCCAGCAGTTTTGCCGGGACAGGCGAATTTTCACCCCTCCACTTT
CDR3aa: CASSFAGTGEFSPLHF

v_gene: TRBV24-1
abundance: .
d_gene: .
j_gene: TRBJ1-5
len: 14
CDR3nt: TGTGCCACCAGTATCGGTAGCCTTAATCAGCCCCAGCATTTT
CDR3aa: CATSIGSLNQPQHF

v_gene: TRBV19
abundance: .
d_gene: .
j_gene: TRBJ2-1
len: 19
CDR3nt: TGTGCCACTCACTCCGGGACGTGGGGTCTATTGGGTCCATACAATGAGCAGTTCTTC
CDR3aa: CATHSGTWGLLGPYNEQFF

v_gene: TRBV12-5
abundance: few
d_gene: TRBD2
j_gene: TRBJ2-1
len: 20
CDR3nt: TGTGCTAGTGGCCCAGGGTCGGGACTAGCGGGGGGCCTCGCATACAATGAGCAGTTCTTC
CDR3aa: CASGPGSGLAGGLAYNEQFF

v_gene: TRBV3-1
abundance: .
d_gene: .
j_gene: TRBJ1-2
len: 14
CDR3nt: TGTGCCAGCAGCCAAGATCTGCGGCCAGTAGGCTACACCTTC
CDR3aa: CASSQDLRPVGYTF

v_gene: TRBV28
abundance: few
d_gene: .
j_gene: TRBJ2-5
len: 18
CDR3nt: TGTGCCAGCAGATATAAAGGGGGCCAAATCCCCGGGAGAGAGACCCAGTACTTC
CDR3aa: CASRYKGGQIPGRETQYF

v_gene: TRBV5-6
abundance: .
d_gene: .
j_gene: TRBJ2-7
len: 16
CDR3nt: TGTGCCAGCAGCCCCGCGGGTACAGGGAGCTCCTACGAGCAGTACTTC
CDR3aa: CASSPAGTGSSYEQYF

v_gene: TRBV4-2
abundance: few
d_gene: .
j_gene: TRBJ2-7
len: 13
CDR3nt: TGTGCCAGCAGCCAAGATTGGGTCTCCGAGCAGTACTTC
CDR3aa: CASSQDWVSEQYF